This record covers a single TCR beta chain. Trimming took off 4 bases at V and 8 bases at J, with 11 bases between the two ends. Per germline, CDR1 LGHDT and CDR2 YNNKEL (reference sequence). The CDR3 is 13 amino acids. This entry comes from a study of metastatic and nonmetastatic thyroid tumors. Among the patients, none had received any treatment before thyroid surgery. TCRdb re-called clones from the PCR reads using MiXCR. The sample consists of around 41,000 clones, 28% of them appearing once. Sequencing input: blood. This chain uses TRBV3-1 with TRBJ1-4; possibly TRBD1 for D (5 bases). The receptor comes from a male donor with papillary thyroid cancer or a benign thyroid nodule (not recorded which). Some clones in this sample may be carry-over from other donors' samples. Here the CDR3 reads CASSRAEGEKLFF. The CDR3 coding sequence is TGTGCCAGCAGCCGGGCGGAGGGGGAAAAACTGTTTTTT.